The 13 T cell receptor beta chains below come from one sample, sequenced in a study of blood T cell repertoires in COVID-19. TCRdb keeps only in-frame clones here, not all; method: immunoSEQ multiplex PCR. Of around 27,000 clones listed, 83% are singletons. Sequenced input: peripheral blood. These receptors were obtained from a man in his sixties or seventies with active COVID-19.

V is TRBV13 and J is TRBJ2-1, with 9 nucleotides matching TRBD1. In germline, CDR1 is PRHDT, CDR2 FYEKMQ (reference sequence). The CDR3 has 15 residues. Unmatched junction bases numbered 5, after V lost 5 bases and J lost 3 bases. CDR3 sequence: CASSQPGQGYNEQFF. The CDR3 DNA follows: TGTGCCAGCAGCCAACCGGGACAGGGCTACAATGAGCAGTTCTTC.

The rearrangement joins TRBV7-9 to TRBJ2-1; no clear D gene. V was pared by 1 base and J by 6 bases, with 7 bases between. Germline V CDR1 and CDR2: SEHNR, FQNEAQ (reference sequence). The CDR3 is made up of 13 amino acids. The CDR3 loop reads CASSLGNRNEQFF. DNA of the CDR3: TGTGCCAGCAGCTTAGGTAATCGCAATGAGCAGTTCTTC.

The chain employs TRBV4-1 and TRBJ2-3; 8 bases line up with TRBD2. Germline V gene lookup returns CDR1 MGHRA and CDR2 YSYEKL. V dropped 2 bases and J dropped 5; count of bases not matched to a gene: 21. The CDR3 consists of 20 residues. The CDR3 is CASSQLFSGGGLSRRDTQYF. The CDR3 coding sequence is TGCGCCAGCAGCCAATTATTTTCGGGGGGGGGCCTATCCAGGCGAGATACGCAGTATTTT.

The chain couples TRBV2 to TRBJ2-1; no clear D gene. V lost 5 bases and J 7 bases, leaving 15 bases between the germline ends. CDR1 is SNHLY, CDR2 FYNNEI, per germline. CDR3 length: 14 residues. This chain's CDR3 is CASSYSATLNEQFF. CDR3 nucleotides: TGTGCCAGCAGTTATAGTGCTACTCTGAATGAGCAGTTCTTC.

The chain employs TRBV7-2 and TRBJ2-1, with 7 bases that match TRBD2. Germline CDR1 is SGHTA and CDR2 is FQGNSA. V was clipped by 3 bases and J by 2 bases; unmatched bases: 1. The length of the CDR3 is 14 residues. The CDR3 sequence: CASSFTSAYNEQFF. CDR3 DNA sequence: TGTGCCAGCAGCTTCACTAGCGCCTACAATGAGCAGTTCTTC.

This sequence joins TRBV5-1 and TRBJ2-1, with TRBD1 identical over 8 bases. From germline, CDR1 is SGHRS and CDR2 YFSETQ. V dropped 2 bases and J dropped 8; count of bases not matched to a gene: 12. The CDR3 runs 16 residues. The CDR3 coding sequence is TGCGCCAGCAGCTTTGGCGGACAGGGTCTAGGCGATGAGCAGTTCTTC. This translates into CASSFGGQGLGDEQFF.

The CDR3 protein is CASSPGLAREQYF. For the CDR3, the DNA is TGCGCCAGCAGCCCGGGACTAGCGCGGGAGCAGTACTTC. The rearrangement joins TRBV5-1 to TRBJ2-7; TRBD2 aligns across 10 bases. The CDR3 runs to 13 residues. Trimming cost V 4 bases and J 7 bases; bases outside gene matches: 5. The V gene's germline CDR1 is SGHRS and CDR2 YFSETQ.

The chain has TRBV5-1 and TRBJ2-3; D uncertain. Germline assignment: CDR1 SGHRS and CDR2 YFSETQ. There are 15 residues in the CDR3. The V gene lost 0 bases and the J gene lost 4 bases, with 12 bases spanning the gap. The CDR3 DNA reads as TGCGCCAGCAGCTTGGCCTGGTCCTCGGCAGATACGCAGTATTTT. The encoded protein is CASSLAWSSADTQYF.

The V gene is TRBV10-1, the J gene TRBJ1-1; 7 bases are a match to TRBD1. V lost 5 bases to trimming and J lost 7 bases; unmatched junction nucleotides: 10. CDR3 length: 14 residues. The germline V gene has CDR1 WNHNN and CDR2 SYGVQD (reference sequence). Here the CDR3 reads CASSQGVDRGEAFF. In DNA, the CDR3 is TGCGCCAGCAGTCAGGGGGTAGATCGGGGTGAAGCTTTCTTT.

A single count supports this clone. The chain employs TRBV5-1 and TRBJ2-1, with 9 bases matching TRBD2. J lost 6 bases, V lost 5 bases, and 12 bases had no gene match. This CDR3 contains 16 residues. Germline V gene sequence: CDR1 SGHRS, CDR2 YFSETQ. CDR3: CASRPGTSLPVNEQFF. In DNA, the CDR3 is TGCGCCAGCAGACCCGGGACTAGCTTGCCCGTCAATGAGCAGTTCTTC.

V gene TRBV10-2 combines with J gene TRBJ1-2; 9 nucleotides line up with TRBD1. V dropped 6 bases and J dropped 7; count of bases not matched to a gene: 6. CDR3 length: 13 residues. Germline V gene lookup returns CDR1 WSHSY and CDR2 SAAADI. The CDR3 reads CASRQGASSGYTF. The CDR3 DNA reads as TGCGCCAGCAGACAGGGGGCGTCCTCTGGCTACACCTTC.

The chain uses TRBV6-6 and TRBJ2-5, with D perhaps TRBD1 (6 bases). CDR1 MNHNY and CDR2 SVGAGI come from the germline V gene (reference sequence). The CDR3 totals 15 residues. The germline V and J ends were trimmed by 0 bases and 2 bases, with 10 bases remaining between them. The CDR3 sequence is CASSYSQGKQETQYF. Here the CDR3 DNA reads TGTGCCAGCAGTTACTCACAGGGAAAACAAGAGACCCAGTACTTC.

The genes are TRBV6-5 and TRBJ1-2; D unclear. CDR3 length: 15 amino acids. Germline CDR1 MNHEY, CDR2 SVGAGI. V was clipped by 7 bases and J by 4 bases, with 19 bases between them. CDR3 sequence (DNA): TGTGCCAGCATCATCGTCCCTGGGCAGACCTATGGCTACACCTTC. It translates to CASIIVPGQTYGYTF.